These 6 T cell receptor beta chains were sequenced from one sample in a study of blood T cell repertoires in COVID-19. TCRdb's table, derived via immunoSEQ multiplex PCR, lists solely in-frame clones and lacks some. The data contain about 44,000 clones, over 75% of them singletons. Sequenced sample: peripheral blood. These TCRs come from a woman aged 40 to 50 with acute or convalescent COVID-19.

The chain recombines TRBV5-1 with TRBJ2-1, with D perhaps matching TRBD2 (6 bases). The length of the CDR3 is 15 residues. In germline, CDR1 is SGHRS, CDR2 YFSETQ. Trimming shortened V by 1 base and J by 2 bases, and 10 bases separated the two germline ends. The chain's CDR3 is CASSLTEGTYNEQFF. CDR3 DNA sequence: TGCGCCAGCAGCTTGACGGAGGGTACCTACAATGAGCAGTTCTTC.

This chain connects TRBV2 to TRBJ1-1; 11 nucleotides line up with TRBD1. This CDR3 is 13 amino acids long. Germline assignment: CDR1 SNHLY and CDR2 FYNNEI. Trimming cost V 6 bases and J 11 bases; bases outside gene matches: 8. CDR3 sequence (DNA): TGTGCCAGCAGGGGGGACAGGGGGACTCGGGCTTTCTTT. The encoded protein is CASRGDRGTRAFF.

The chain is built from TRBV5-1 and TRBJ2-3, with 7 bases fitting TRBD2. V trimming: 0 bases; J trimming: 2 bases; junction bases outside the gene matches: 3. This CDR3 spans 15 amino acids. Germline values: CDR1 SGHRS, CDR2 YFSETQ. The CDR3 bases are TGCGCCAGCAGCTTGGAAGAGCGGGACACAGATACGCAGTATTTT. Protein product: CASSLEERDTDTQYF.

The gene calls are TRBV28 and TRBJ1-2, with D possibly matching TRBD1 (6 bases). CDR1 MDHEN and CDR2 SYDVKM come from the germline V gene. The CDR3 spans 15 residues. Trimming removed 5 bases at V and 9 bases at J, with 22 bases between. CDR3 protein: CASSSHKQGGGSYTF. In DNA, the CDR3 is TGTGCCAGCAGTAGCCACAAACAGGGAGGGGGTAGCTACACCTTC.

The J gene is TRBJ1-4, the V gene TRBV28; D not resolved. This CDR3 is 14 amino acids long. Trimming pared 3 bases from V and 5 bases from J, leaving 10 bases between. CDR1 is MDHEN and CDR2 is SYDVKM in the germline V gene. The chain's CDR3 is CASSLNAGNEKLFF. The CDR3 nucleotides are TGTGCCAGCAGTTTGAATGCCGGGAATGAAAAACTGTTTTTT.

This rearrangement joins TRBV7-8 to TRBJ1-2, with D possibly TRBD1 on 5 matching bases. Germline loops: CDR1 SGHVS, CDR2 FQNEAQ. V lost 5 bases, J lost 7 bases, and 14 bases lay in between. The CDR3 spans 13 residues. In nucleotides, the CDR3 is TGTGCCAGCAGCCGCAGGGAGGGCGCTGGCTACACCTTC. Protein product: CASSRREGAGYTF.